These 20 T cell receptor beta chains were sequenced from one sample in a study of blood T cell repertoires in COVID-19. Sequencing was performed with immunoSEQ multiplex PCR; in TCRdb, only in-frame clones are kept and a portion is missing. Among 200,000 to 250,000 clones listed, roughly four fifths were seen once. The specimen was peripheral blood. These receptors all stem from an older woman with acute or convalescent COVID-19.

The chain has TRBV9 and TRBJ2-2; the match to TRBD1 covers 9 bases. The germline V gene has CDR1 SGDLS and CDR2 YYNGEE. V shed 4 bases, J shed 6 bases, and the junction held 13 bases outside the gene matches. This CDR3 contains 17 residues. CDR3 bases: TGTGCCAGCAGCCCGAGGGGGGACAGGGTGACGTCCGGGGAGCTGTTTTTT. Translated, it gives CASSPRGDRVTSGELFF.

V usage is TRBV29-1 and J usage is TRBJ1-1; no definite D call. CDR3 length: 16 residues. V gave up 0 bases and J gave up 0 bases, with 14 bases separating them. Germline V gene data show CDR1 as SQVTM and CDR2 as ANQGSEA. The CDR3 DNA is TGCAGCGTTGAAGATCGTGGGCGTTTCATGAACACTGAAGCTTTCTTT. Encoded protein: CSVEDRGRFMNTEAFF. Drawing the rest from reference TRBV29-1 and TRBJ1-1, the complete variable domain is SAVISQKPSRDICQRGTSLTIQCQVDSQVTMMFWYRQQPGQSLTLIATANQGSEATYESGFVIDKFPISRPNLTFSTLTVSNMSPEDSSIYLCSVEDRGRFMNTEAFFGQGTRLTVV.

The chain uses TRBV6-5 and TRBJ2-1, with D tentatively TRBD1 (5 bases). Trimming stripped 0 bases from V and 0 bases from J, with 6 bases between. The CDR3 covers 15 residues. Germline values: CDR1 MNHEY, CDR2 SVGAGI. In nucleotides, the CDR3 is TGTGCCAGCAGTTACTCCAGGGACTCCTACAATGAGCAGTTCTTC. Its translation is CASSYSRDSYNEQFF.

The gene calls are TRBV30 and TRBJ2-2, with TRBD1 identical over 8 bases. J was trimmed by 6 bases and V by 2 bases; bases with no gene match: 5. This CDR3 region has 14 residues. Germline CDR1 GTSNPN, CDR2 SVGIG (reference sequence). CDR3 nucleotide sequence: TGTGCCTGGAGTAAGTCAGGGGGCGCCGGGGAGCTGTTTTTT. This codes for CAWSKSGGAGELFF.

The rearrangement joins TRBV19 to TRBJ1-6, with 7 nucleotides matching TRBD1. The CDR3 consists of 14 residues. V dropped 6 bases and J dropped 9; count of bases not matched to a gene: 8. Germline assignment: CDR1 LNHDA and CDR2 SQIVND (reference sequence). The CDR3, as DNA: TGTGCCAGTAGCTTTGACAGGGAAGGTTCACCCCTCCACTTT. Protein product: CASSFDREGSPLHF.

This chain links TRBV10-3 with TRBJ1-2; 9 bases match TRBD1. With V trimmed by 3 bases and J by 8 bases, 10 bases remained unmatched. This CDR3 is 15 amino acids long. The germline V gene encodes CDR1 ENHRY and CDR2 SYGVKD. CDR3: CAISESGDRATGYTF. CDR3 DNA sequence: TGTGCCATCAGTGAATCCGGGGACAGGGCGACCGGCTACACCTTC.

The V call is TRBV5-6, the J call TRBJ2-5; 8 nucleotides align to TRBD2. V was pared by 3 bases and J by 5 bases, with 6 bases of the junction left unmatched. CDR1 is SGHDT and CDR2 is YYEEEE in the germline V gene. The CDR3 is 14 residues long. In DNA form, the CDR3 reads TGTGCCAGCAGCTCGTTCGGGGGGGACGAGACCCAGTACTTC. Its translation is CASSSFGGDETQYF.

The chain joins TRBV3-1 (or the pseudogene TRBV3-2) to TRBJ2-1; D perhaps matches TRBD1 (5 bases). This CDR3 has 15 amino acids. Germline CDR1 and CDR2: LGHDT and YNNKEL (reference sequence). V lost 1 base, J lost 1 base, and 8 bases lay in between. CDR3 sequence reads: CASSQGRVSYNEQFF. CDR3 DNA sequence: TGTGCCAGCAGCCAAGGCAGGGTATCCTACAATGAGCAGTTCTTC.

This chain connects TRBV5-1 to TRBJ1-2, with 9 bases lining up with TRBD1. This CDR3 has 15 amino acids. The J segment lost 2 bases and the V segment lost 2 bases, leaving 4 bases of the junction unmatched. The germline V gene encodes CDR1 SGHRS and CDR2 YFSETQ. As DNA, the CDR3 is TGCGCCAGCAGCTTTGCCGGGACAGGGAACTATGGCTACACCTTC. The encoded protein is CASSFAGTGNYGYTF.

The rearrangement joins TRBV19 to TRBJ2-2; D may be TRBD1 (5 bases). Germline CDR1 is LNHDA and CDR2 is SQIVND (reference sequence). The CDR3 runs 14 residues. V lost 4 bases to trimming and J lost 3 bases, with 9 bases between them. CDR3 DNA: TGTGCCAGTAGTAGAAAGACAGACACCGGGGAGCTGTTTTTT. As protein: CASSRKTDTGELFF.

The chain links TRBV7-9 to TRBJ2-1; no clear D gene. The CDR3 spans 12 residues. Germline lookup yields CDR1 SEHNR and CDR2 FQNEAQ (reference sequence). Trimming removed 5 bases from V and 10 bases from J, with 12 bases in between. In DNA, the CDR3 is TGTGCCAGCAGCCATAGTTTGGTAGAGCAGTTCTTC. Its translation is CASSHSLVEQFF.

The gene calls are TRBV12-3 or TRBV12-4 and TRBJ1-1; D unclear. This CDR3 is 12 amino acids long. V lost 6 bases and J lost 7, with 12 bases in between. CDR3 loop: CASRQPGSEAFF. CDR3 nucleotide sequence: TGTGCCAGCAGACAACCCGGGAGTGAAGCTTTCTTT.

This chain connects TRBV6-5 to TRBJ1-2; possible D gene TRBD1, 5 bases. V was trimmed by 6 bases and J by 4 bases, leaving 12 bases between them. This CDR3 has 13 residues. Germline loops: CDR1 MNHEY, CDR2 SVGAGI. The CDR3 nucleotides are TGTGCCAGCAGAGGGGTGCTATTCTATGGCTACACCTTC. Translated: CASRGVLFYGYTF.

The chain joins TRBV4-1 to TRBJ2-1; tentative D call: TRBD2 (5 bases). This CDR3 comprises 19 residues. The germline CDR1 and CDR2 sequences are MGHRA and YSYEKL. Trimming cost V 1 base and J 0 bases, with 19 bases left between them. The CDR3 region has the DNA TGCGCCAGCAGCCAAGTCATCCCGCTGGTCACTAGCTCCTACAATGAGCAGTTCTTC. Its protein is CASSQVIPLVTSSYNEQFF.

The J gene is TRBJ2-7, the V gene TRBV3-1 (or the pseudogene TRBV3-2); D is possibly TRBD1 (7 bases). Germline assignment: CDR1 LGHDT and CDR2 YNNKEL (reference sequence). Deletions cut 3 bases from V and 3 bases from J, with 12 bases between. CDR3 length: 14 residues. Here the CDR3 DNA reads TGTGCCAGCAGCCAGTTCAGGGGGGACTACGAGCAGTACTTC. Amino acid sequence: CASSQFRGDYEQYF.

This clone appeared once. V is TRBV13 and J is TRBJ2-1, with 13 bases identical to TRBD2. CDR1 is PRHDT, CDR2 FYEKMQ, per germline (reference sequence). V gave up 5 bases and J gave up 4 bases; unmatched junction bases: 8. The CDR3 totals 17 residues. The CDR3 here is CASSPGLAGAPYNEQFF. The CDR3 DNA reads as TGTGCCAGCAGCCCAGGACTAGCGGGGGCCCCATACAATGAGCAGTTCTTC.

This chain joins TRBV6-4 and TRBJ2-7; D perhaps matches TRBD1 (5 bases). Trimming stripped 3 bases from V and 3 bases from J, with 12 bases between. CDR3 length: 14 amino acids. In germline, CDR1 is MRHNA, CDR2 SNTAGT. The CDR3 sequence is CASSEGQGIYEQYF. CDR3 bases: TGTGCCAGCAGTGAGGGGCAGGGAATCTACGAGCAGTACTTC.

The chain recombines TRBV2 with TRBJ1-6; D is ambiguous. The germline CDR1 and CDR2 sequences are SNHLY and FYNNEI. The length of the CDR3 is 15 residues. Between the trimmed V and J ends, which lost 1 base and 7 bases, there was a span of 11 bases. The CDR3 loop reads CASSEVPGDNSPLHF. The CDR3 bases are TGTGCCAGCAGTGAAGTCCCGGGTGACAATTCACCCCTCCACTTT.

The chain carries TRBV7-2 and TRBJ1-1; 7 bases map to TRBD1. The germline V gene has CDR1 SGHTA and CDR2 FQGNSA. The CDR3 has 14 residues. V shed 5 bases and J 0 bases; nucleotides not matched to a gene: 3. This CDR3 reads CASSKDRMNTEAFF. In DNA, the CDR3 is TGTGCCAGCAGCAAGGACAGGATGAACACTGAAGCTTTCTTT.

This clone was observed once. This rearrangement joins TRBV6-5 to TRBJ2-7; a weak D match, TRBD2 (6 bases). The CDR3 is 13 residues long. Germline values: CDR1 MNHEY, CDR2 SVGAGI. V dropped 6 bases and J dropped 2 bases, with 11 bases sitting between them. The CDR3 region has the DNA TGTGCCAGCAGCACGGGACTTGCCTACGAGCAGTACTTC. This encodes CASSTGLAYEQYF.